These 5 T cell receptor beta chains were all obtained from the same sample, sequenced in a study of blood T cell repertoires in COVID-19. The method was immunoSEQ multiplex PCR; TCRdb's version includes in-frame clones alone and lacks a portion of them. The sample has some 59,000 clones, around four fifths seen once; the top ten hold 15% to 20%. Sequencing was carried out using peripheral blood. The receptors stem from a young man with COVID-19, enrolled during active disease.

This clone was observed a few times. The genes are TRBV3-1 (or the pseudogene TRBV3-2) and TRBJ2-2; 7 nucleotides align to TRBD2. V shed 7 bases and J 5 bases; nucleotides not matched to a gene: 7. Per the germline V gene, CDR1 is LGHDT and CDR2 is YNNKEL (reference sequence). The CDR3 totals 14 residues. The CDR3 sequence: CASTMQGGTGELFF. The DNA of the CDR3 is TGTGCCAGCACCATGCAGGGAGGGACCGGGGAGCTGTTTTTT.

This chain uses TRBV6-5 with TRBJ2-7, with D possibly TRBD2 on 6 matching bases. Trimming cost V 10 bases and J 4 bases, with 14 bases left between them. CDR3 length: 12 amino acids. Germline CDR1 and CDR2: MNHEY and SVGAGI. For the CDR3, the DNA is TGTGCCACCGGACTCGGGAGATACGAGCAGTACTTC. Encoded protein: CATGLGRYEQYF.

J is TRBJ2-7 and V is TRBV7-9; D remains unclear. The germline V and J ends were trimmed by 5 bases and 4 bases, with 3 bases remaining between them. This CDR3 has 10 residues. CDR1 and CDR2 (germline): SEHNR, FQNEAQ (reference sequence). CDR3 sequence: CASSPYEQYF. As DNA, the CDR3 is TGTGCCAGCAGCCCATACGAGCAGTACTTC.

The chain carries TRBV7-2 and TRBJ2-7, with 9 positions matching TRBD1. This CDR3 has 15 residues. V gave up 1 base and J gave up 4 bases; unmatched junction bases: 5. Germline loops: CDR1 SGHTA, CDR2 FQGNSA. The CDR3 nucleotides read TGTGCCAGCAGCTTAGGAGGGACAGGGAGTTACGAGCAGTACTTC. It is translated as CASSLGGTGSYEQYF.

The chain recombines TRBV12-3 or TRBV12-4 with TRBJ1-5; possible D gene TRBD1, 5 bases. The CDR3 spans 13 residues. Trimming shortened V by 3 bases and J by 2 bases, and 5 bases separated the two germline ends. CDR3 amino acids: CASSLGRNQPQHF. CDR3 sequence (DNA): TGTGCCAGCAGTTTGGGGCGCAATCAGCCCCAGCATTTT.